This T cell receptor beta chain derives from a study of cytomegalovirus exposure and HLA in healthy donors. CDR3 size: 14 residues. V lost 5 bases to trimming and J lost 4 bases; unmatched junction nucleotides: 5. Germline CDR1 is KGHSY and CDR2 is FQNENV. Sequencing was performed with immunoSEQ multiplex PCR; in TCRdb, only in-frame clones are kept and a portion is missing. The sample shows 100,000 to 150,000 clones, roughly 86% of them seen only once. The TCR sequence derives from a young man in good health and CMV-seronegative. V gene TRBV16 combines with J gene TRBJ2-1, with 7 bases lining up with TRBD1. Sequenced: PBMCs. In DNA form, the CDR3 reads TGTGCCAGCAGCAGGGACAGAACTTACAATGAGCAGTTCTTC. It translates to CASSRDRTYNEQFF.